Each of the 16 T cell receptor beta chains below was sequenced from the same sample in a study of blood T cell repertoires in COVID-19. The table came from immunoSEQ multiplex PCR; TCRdb's copy has only in-frame clones and leaves some out. Of over 600,000 clones listed, around 89% were seen once; the top ten hold under 0.3%. The sequenced material came from peripheral blood. The receptors shown here come from a woman younger than 30 with acute or convalescent COVID-19.

The gene calls are TRBV19 and TRBJ2-7, with a weak D call TRBD2 (6 bases). Germline CDR1 reads LNHDA; CDR2 reads SQIVND (reference sequence). CDR3 length: 15 amino acids. V was pared by 1 base and J by 2 bases, with 12 bases between. The CDR3 spells CASSIGGGTAYEQYF. As DNA, the CDR3 is TGTGCCAGTAGTATAGGTGGGGGGACCGCCTACGAGCAGTACTTC.

V and J are TRBV5-1 and TRBJ2-6; 12 bases are shared with TRBD1. Germline CDR1 and CDR2: SGHRS and YFSETQ. With 7 bases clipped from V and 1 base from J, the junction kept 6 bases outside the gene matches. The CDR3 sequence is 17 residues long. The CDR3 nucleotides read TGCGCCAGCCGCCGGGACAGGGGGCTGTCTGGGGCCAACGTCCTGACTTTC. Translated, it gives CASRRDRGLSGANVLTF.

The chain employs TRBV3-1 (or the pseudogene TRBV3-2) and TRBJ2-7; TRBD1 matches at 8 bases. After removal of 4 bases from V and 7 bases from J, the junction contained 9 bases not matched to a gene. The CDR3 has 14 amino acids. The germline CDR1 and CDR2 sequences are LGHDT and YNNKEL (reference sequence). The CDR3 protein is CASSRGQAAGEQYF. The CDR3 bases are TGTGCCAGCAGCCGGGGACAGGCGGCGGGTGAGCAGTACTTC.

The chain links TRBV11-1 to TRBJ2-1; D unclear. This CDR3 comprises 13 residues. Germline assignment: CDR1 SGHAT and CDR2 FQDESV (reference sequence). Between the trimmed V and J ends, which lost 3 bases and 7 bases, there was a span of 10 bases. The CDR3 sequence is CASSFWHWNEQFF. The CDR3 coding sequence is TGTGCCAGCAGCTTTTGGCATTGGAATGAGCAGTTCTTC.

This rearrangement joins TRBV24-1 to TRBJ2-2, with TRBD1 matching over 9 bases. The CDR3 runs to 16 residues. J was trimmed by 4 bases and V by 5 bases; bases with no gene match: 7. CDR1 and CDR2 (germline): KGHDR, SFDVKD. The CDR3 loop is CATSGKTGGITGELFF. CDR3 DNA: TGTGCCACCAGTGGCAAGACAGGGGGTATCACCGGGGAGCTGTTTTTT.

The chain links TRBV15 to TRBJ2-1, with D maybe TRBD2 (5 bases). CDR3 length: 15 amino acids. Germline V gives CDR1 LNHNV, CDR2 YYDKDF (reference sequence). V was clipped by 0 bases and J by 1 base, with 7 bases between them. The CDR3: CATSRERGSYNEQFF. CDR3 in DNA: TGTGCCACCAGCAGAGAACGGGGATCCTACAATGAGCAGTTCTTC.

The rearrangement joins TRBV2 to TRBJ1-2; D call uncertain. Germline-derived CDR1 and CDR2 are SNHLY and FYNNEI. V lost 0 bases to trimming and J lost 4 bases, with 18 bases between them. There are 17 residues in the CDR3. The CDR3 loop is CASSEALQTHSGYGYTF. CDR3 in DNA: TGTGCCAGCAGTGAAGCGCTTCAAACACACAGCGGCTATGGCTACACCTTC.

The genes are TRBV9 and TRBJ2-1; 12 nucleotides line up with TRBD1. The CDR3 spans 19 residues. V gave up 0 bases and J gave up 11 bases; unmatched junction bases: 18. CDR1 and CDR2 from the germline V gene are SGDLS and YYNGEE. DNA of the CDR3: TGTGCCAGCAGCGTAGAATTTTTGGACCCGGGACAGGGGGCGGTTAAGCAGTTCTTC. Its protein is CASSVEFLDPGQGAVKQFF.

This clone came up a few times. J is TRBJ1-1 and V is TRBV3-1 (or the pseudogene TRBV3-2), with D possibly being TRBD1 (6 bases). From germline, CDR1 is LGHDT and CDR2 YNNKEL (reference sequence). The V end was cut by 5 bases, the J end by 4 bases, with 17 bases between. The CDR3 runs to 15 residues. The CDR3 protein is CASSNDRPRGTEAFF. The CDR3 DNA follows: TGTGCCAGCAGCAACGACAGGCCACGGGGCACTGAAGCTTTCTTT.

This clone was detected only once. This chain links TRBV24-1 with TRBJ1-2, with no clear D. This CDR3 comprises 14 residues. The germline V gene encodes CDR1 KGHDR and CDR2 SFDVKD. Trimming removed 6 bases at V and 3 bases at J, with 13 bases between. The CDR3 DNA is TGTGCCACCAGTAGTAGGGAGCTCTACTATGGCTACACCTTC. This encodes CATSSRELYYGYTF.

The chain carries TRBV5-6 and TRBJ2-3; 9 bases are shared with TRBD1. In germline, CDR1 is SGHDT, CDR2 YYEEEE. The CDR3 has 15 residues. V lost 1 base, J lost 2 bases, and 2 bases stayed unmatched. Here the CDR3 reads CASSLRDRVTDTQYF. The CDR3 nucleotides read TGTGCCAGCAGCTTGCGGGACAGGGTCACAGATACGCAGTATTTT.

This clone was picked up one time. The chain couples TRBV6-5 to TRBJ1-1, with D unclear. The CDR3 is 14 residues long. The V gene's germline CDR1 is MNHEY and CDR2 SVGAGI. Trimming took off 7 bases at V and 3 bases at J, with 15 bases between the two ends. CDR3 sequence: CASTLERLDTEAFF. The CDR3 DNA sequence: TGTGCCAGCACTCTAGAGCGGTTGGACACTGAAGCTTTCTTT.

The J gene is TRBJ1-4, the V gene TRBV2, with D maybe TRBD1 (6 bases). Germline V gene lookup returns CDR1 SNHLY and CDR2 FYNNEI. The CDR3 covers 15 residues. V was trimmed by 8 bases and J by 5 bases, leaving 18 bases between them. The CDR3 DNA reads as TGTGCCAGCTTACAGGTGACAGGCTACAATGAAAAACTGTTTTTT. Protein product: CASLQVTGYNEKLFF.

The chain uses TRBV6-5 and TRBJ1-2, with a tentative D call TRBD1 (5 bases). V dropped 3 bases and J dropped 4 bases, with 12 bases sitting between them. The germline V gene has CDR1 MNHEY and CDR2 SVGAGI. The CDR3 is 14 residues long. The CDR3 nucleotides read TGTGCCAGCAGTTATCATGGACAAACCTATGGCTACACCTTC. Translating gives CASSYHGQTYGYTF.

This chain connects TRBV10-3 to TRBJ2-7, with 11 nucleotides matching TRBD2. The CDR3 covers 16 residues. CDR1 and CDR2 (germline): ENHRY, SYGVKD. V shed 11 bases, J shed 5 bases, and the junction held 17 bases outside the gene matches. The CDR3 DNA follows: TGTGCCTCAGGGGATAGCGGGGGGGAAGTCCGGAACGAGCAGTACTTC. Its translation is CASGDSGGEVRNEQYF.

This chain connects TRBV11-3 to TRBJ2-2; possible D gene TRBD2, 6 bases. V lost 0 bases and J lost 2, with 7 bases in between. Germline V gene lookup returns CDR1 SGHNT and CDR2 YENEEA. CDR3 length: 15 amino acids. The CDR3, as DNA: TGTGCCAGCAGCTTAGAGGGGACTAACACCGGGGAGCTGTTTTTT. As protein: CASSLEGTNTGELFF.